Listed below are T cell receptor beta chains from one sample, sequenced in a study of early T cells in non-severe SARS-CoV-2 infection. MiXCR, applied by TCRdb to the 5' RACE reads, yields one record per CDR3 protein. Among fewer than 100,000 distinct CDR3 sequences, more than 9% were seen once, and the ten largest hold nearly 5%. The specimen sequenced was whole blood. Source of these receptors: an adult who was a healthcare worker with PCR-confirmed SARS-CoV-2 infection or an uninfected control (not recorded which). Both conserved end residues are part of each CDR3. Each record gives: J gene, V gene, clone size, CDR3 protein. Size values are once, few and many counts, or a class for expanded clones, and some rows have none.

>TRBJ2-1|TRBV3-1|-
CASSQEPNEQFF
>TRBJ1-4|TRBV25-1|few
CASSEFATTNEKLFF
>TRBJ2-7|TRBV19|many
CASSARDSSYEQYF
>TRBJ2-1|TRBV28|many
CASSFLDRAYNEQFF
>TRBJ2-7|TRBV2|few
CASVEGFSYEQYF
>TRBJ2-2|TRBV7-6|many
CASSSGRREALLNTGELFF
>TRBJ2-1|TRBV24-1|-
CATSGGNEQFF
>TRBJ2-1|TRBV11-2|-
CASSSDRLAHEQFF
>TRBJ2-2|TRBV10-2|many
CASTGLVDTGELFF
>TRBJ2-1|TRBV5-6|-
CASSPPAGYNEQFF
>TRBJ2-1|TRBV20-1|many
CSARTPQRKARNEQFF
>TRBJ1-6|TRBV19|many
CASSLGQLDNSPLHF
>TRBJ2-7|TRBV6-1|-
CASSEIWRGKGYEQYF
>TRBJ2-1|TRBV15|many
CATSRDLAARNEQFF
>TRBJ2-5|TRBV29-1|few
CSVGWTSGFQETQYF
>TRBJ1-1|TRBV4-1|many
CASSPRTGLTEVFF
>TRBJ2-3|TRBV3-1|many
CASSQDESGGATRTQYF
>TRBJ1-1|TRBV12-3/TRBV12-4|few
CASRQGALSTEAFF
>TRBJ1-2|TRBV29-1|many
CSAGTALSYGYTF
>TRBJ2-3|TRBV27|-
CASSLLAGGPSDTQYF
>TRBJ1-2|TRBV28|many
CANLDSYGYTF
>TRBJ2-7|TRBV5-1|many
CASSRTGQSYEQYF
>TRBJ2-7|TRBV10-2|-
CASRISGSSYEQYF
>TRBJ2-2|TRBV12-3/TRBV12-4|-
CASSPGGAGMTGELFF
>TRBJ1-2|TRBV27|few
CASSLSPGTAHSNYGYTF
>TRBJ1-5|TRBV27|many
CASRLYSNQPQHF
>TRBJ2-2|TRBV3-1|many
CASGRGTGELFF
>TRBJ2-3|TRBV3-1|few
CASSQAGGLRTDTQYF
>TRBJ2-3|TRBV25-1|many
CASSEQGTAQYF
>TRBJ2-2|TRBV4-2|-
CASSQGWSTGELFF
>TRBJ2-1|TRBV7-9|-
CASSLVARSSYNEQFF
>TRBJ2-1|TRBV5-4|many
CASHRGGLYNEQFF
>TRBJ1-2|TRBV14|-
CASSQAGQNYGYTF
>TRBJ2-3|TRBV11-2|-
CASTLTGEGLRTDTQYF
>TRBJ2-1|TRBV7-9|few
CASSFGLAGGDEQFF
>TRBJ1-1|TRBV5-1|many
CASSLTGGTTEAFF
>TRBJ2-5|TRBV9|-
CASSDGTSGIGETQYF
>TRBJ2-2|TRBV28|many
CASSFPGELFF
>TRBJ2-4|TRBV7-8|many
CASSSSPRQENIQYF
>TRBJ2-3|TRBV7-2|many
CASSLKFSGSADTQYF
>TRBJ2-3|TRBV4-1|many
CASSQEWWIPDTQYF